Sequencing of this T cell receptor beta chain was carried out in a study of T cell responses to AZD1222 COVID-19 vaccine. Whole-study context: Recipients boosted at about 4 weeks or about 12 weeks are pooled.

Between the trimmed V and J ends, which lost 7 bases and 4 bases, there was a span of 8 bases. Germline V gene sequence: CDR1 MNHEY, CDR2 SVGAGI. CDR3 length equals 11 residues. Data came from immunoSEQ multiplex PCR; TCRdb stores just in-frame clones and leaves some out. The sample has 150,000 or so clones, around 91% seen once. Study outcomes and limitations: The span of vaccine-associated CD4 TCRs extended across spike, with dominance at 160-218 and 743-854.

Points on this clone: What it recognizes is unknown.

The rearrangement links TRBV6-5 to TRBJ2-7; D gene ambiguous. The sequence derives from an adult in good health. This specimen consisted of peripheral blood, obtained on day 0 of AZD1222 vaccination. The CDR3 DNA reads as TGTGCCAGCACCCGACCTTACGAGCAGTACTTC. Amino acid sequence: CASTRPYEQYF.